Given below is one T cell receptor (beta chain) in context. The antigen is undetermined. The data stem from a study of glioma-infiltrating T cells after dendritic cell vaccination. The junction had 5 bases not matched to a gene; V was cut back by 6 bases and J by 1 base. In germline, CDR1 is SNHLY, CDR2 FYNNEI. This CDR3 has 15 residues. Profiled with immunoSEQ multiplex PCR; TCRdb holds only in-frame clones, not every one. Of about 100,000 clones in the sample, roughly 83% are singletons; the top ten hold around 5.9%. General study points: TCR clonality showed no direct relationship with survival.

The gene calls are TRBV2 and TRBJ2-5; 10 bases match TRBD2. This sequence originates from a human donor with glioblastoma. The material sequenced was blood, taken before dendritic cell vaccination. CDR3 DNA: TGTGCCAGCAGCGGTCTAGCGGGGGCCCAAGAGACCCAGTACTTC. Translated, it gives CASSGLAGAQETQYF.